The 21 T cell receptor beta chains below all came from one sample that was sequenced in a study of blood T cell repertoires in COVID-19. Measured with immunoSEQ multiplex PCR; TCRdb has only the in-frame clones, and not every one. This table holds a few hundred thousand clones, roughly 84% found once. Material for sequencing was peripheral blood. These receptors all come from a woman between 18 and 29 years old with acute or convalescent COVID-19.

In this sample, this clone turned up once. This chain uses TRBV30 with TRBJ1-2; TRBD1 is a possible D gene (6 bases). Germline values: CDR1 GTSNPN, CDR2 SVGIG (reference sequence). The CDR3 runs to 14 residues. V lost 2 bases, J lost 7 bases, and 17 bases lay in between. CDR3 region: CAWSRGGFGFGYTF. CDR3 coding DNA: TGTGCCTGGAGTCGGGGGGGCTTTGGTTTTGGCTACACCTTC.

The CDR3 DNA follows: TGTGCCAGCTCACCACGGGACAGGGGTAATTCACCCCTCCACTTT. Encoded protein: CASSPRDRGNSPLHF. The rearrangement links TRBV18 to TRBJ1-6; 10 bases are a match to TRBD1. This CDR3 has 15 residues. Trimming cost V 1 base and J 6 bases; bases outside gene matches: 0. Germline V gene lookup returns CDR1 KGHSH and CDR2 LQKENI.

This chain joins TRBV28 and TRBJ1-5; no clear D gene. The CDR3 is made up of 16 amino acids. V was cut by 2 bases and J by 0 bases, with 11 bases left in between. Germline loops: CDR1 MDHEN, CDR2 SYDVKM. The CDR3 DNA reads as TGTGCCAGCAGTTTAGTTTGGGCAGATAGCAATCAGCCCCAGCATTTT. Protein product: CASSLVWADSNQPQHF.

This clone was seen a handful of times. V is TRBV19 and J is TRBJ2-3; possible D gene TRBD1, 5 bases. Deletions cut 5 bases from V and 2 bases from J, with 14 bases between. This CDR3 has 15 residues. Looked up from germline, CDR1 is LNHDA and CDR2 is SQIVND (reference sequence). The CDR3 nucleotides read TGTGCCAGTAGTGCCTGGTGGGGCCCCACAGATACGCAGTATTTT. This translates into CASSAWWGPTDTQYF.

Written as DNA, the CDR3 is TGTGCCAGTAGTCCAAGACTCCGCGGGGAAGTTGGCTACGAGCAGTACTTC. This sequence encodes CASSPRLRGEVGYEQYF. The gene calls are TRBV19 and TRBJ2-7; D is perhaps TRBD2 (6 bases). Germline V gives CDR1 LNHDA, CDR2 SQIVND (reference sequence). The CDR3 is 17 amino acids. The V end was cut by 5 bases, the J end by 3 bases, with 23 bases between. The entire variable domain, with the rest obtained from reference TRBV19 and TRBJ2-7, is as follows: DGGITQSPKYLFRKEGQNVTLSCEQNLNHDAMYWYRQDPGQGLRLIYYSQIVNDFQKGDIAEGYSVSREKKESFPLTVTSAQKNPTAFYLCASSPRLRGEVGYEQYFGPGTRLTVT.

The chain couples TRBV15 to TRBJ1-2; TRBD1 matches 10 bases. The CDR3 sequence is 15 residues long. CDR1 is LNHNV, CDR2 YYDKDF, per germline (reference sequence). V lost 3 bases to trimming and J lost 5 bases; unmatched junction nucleotides: 6. Here the CDR3 reads CATSSLGTGEYGYTF. In DNA form, the CDR3 reads TGTGCCACCAGCAGTCTAGGGACAGGGGAGTATGGCTACACCTTC.

The chain couples TRBV5-1 to TRBJ1-3, with D hard to call. The V end was cut by 4 bases, the J end by 1 base, with 21 bases between. Germline CDR1 reads SGHRS; CDR2 reads YFSETQ. This CDR3 is 18 amino acids long. The CDR3 reads CASSLTPRGAGSGNTIYF. CDR3 in DNA: TGCGCCAGCAGCCTCACCCCCCGCGGCGCTGGTTCTGGAAACACCATATATTTT.

J is TRBJ1-1 and V is TRBV28; 8 bases are shared with TRBD1. V was clipped by 4 bases and J by 5 bases; unmatched bases: 9. The CDR3 is 15 residues long. Germline loops: CDR1 MDHEN, CDR2 SYDVKM. The CDR3 spells CASSSPGGSKTEAFF. Here the CDR3 DNA reads TGTGCCAGCAGTTCTCCAGGGGGCTCGAAGACTGAAGCTTTCTTT.

In this sample, this clone turned up once. The chain uses TRBV7-2 and TRBJ2-7; perhaps TRBD1 as D (5 bases). The V and J ends lost 4 bases and 3 bases respectively, with 13 bases between them. The germline V gene encodes CDR1 SGHTA and CDR2 FQGNSA. The CDR3 loop spans 14 amino acids. DNA of the CDR3: TGTGCCAGCAGCTCAAGACAGAGAAGCTACGAGCAGTACTTC. It codes for CASSSRQRSYEQYF. Based on the CDR3 plus reference TRBV7-2 and TRBJ2-7, the full variable domain is GAGVSQSPSNKVTEKGKDVELRCDPISGHTALYWYRQSLGQGLEFLIYFQGNSAPDKSGLPSDRFSAERTGGSVSTLTIQRTQQEDSAVYLCASSSRQRSYEQYFGPGTRLTVT.

This chain joins TRBV6-5 and TRBJ2-2, with D maybe TRBD1 (5 bases). This CDR3 has 15 amino acids. Deletions cut 3 bases from V and 1 base from J, with 9 bases between. CDR1 is MNHEY, CDR2 SVGAGI, per germline. CDR3 nucleotides: TGTGCCAGCAGTTATAACGGACAGAACACCGGGGAGCTGTTTTTT. Translated, it gives CASSYNGQNTGELFF.

The chain recombines TRBV21-1 with TRBJ1-5; the listed D gene, TRBD1, was not tested against the DNA. TRBV21-1 is termed a pseudogene. CDR3 size: 14 residues. For the CDR3, the DNA is TGTGCCAGCAGCAGGACAGGATGTGATCAGCCCCAGCATTTT. Amino acid sequence: CASSRTGCDQPQHF.

The rearrangement joins TRBV21-1 to TRBJ2-1; the D call in the table, TRBD2, was not verified against the DNA. TRBV21-1 is assigned pseudogene status. The CDR3 length is 19 residues. The CDR3 DNA sequence: TGTGCCAGCAGCAGGCGACGACTAGCGGGTGAGAGCTCCTACAATGAGCAGTTCTTC. This sequence encodes CASSRRRLAGESSYNEQFF.

CDR3 DNA: TGTGCCTGGAGTGTATGGCCGAAGATGAACACTGAAGCTTTCTTT. Protein: CAWSVWPKMNTEAFF. This sequence joins TRBV30 and TRBJ1-1; D gene ambiguous. V lost 0 bases to trimming and J lost 0 bases, with 11 bases between them. Germline V gene data show CDR1 as GTSNPN and CDR2 as SVGIG (reference sequence). The CDR3 spans 15 residues.

This rearrangement joins TRBV30 to TRBJ1-5; maybe TRBD1 (6 bases). Germline V gene data show CDR1 as GTSNPN and CDR2 as SVGIG (reference sequence). V shed 1 base and J shed 7 bases, with 11 bases lying between them. This CDR3 has 13 residues. The CDR3 is CAWSGQGWQPQHF. The CDR3 DNA sequence: TGTGCCTGGAGTGGGCAGGGGTGGCAGCCCCAGCATTTT.

The V and J genes are TRBV2 and TRBJ2-3; 12 bases are shared with TRBD1. V shed 8 bases, J shed 1 base, and the junction held 16 bases outside the gene matches. This CDR3 comprises 19 residues. Per the germline V gene, CDR1 is SNHLY and CDR2 is FYNNEI. CDR3: CASPHGGTGGFSRTDTQYF. The CDR3 nucleotides read TGTGCCAGCCCCCACGGCGGGACAGGGGGCTTTTCCCGCACAGATACGCAGTATTTT.

J is TRBJ1-5 and V is TRBV24-1; maybe TRBD1 (5 bases). The germline CDR1 and CDR2 sequences are KGHDR and SFDVKD. The CDR3 totals 16 residues. Between the trimmed V and J ends, which lost 5 bases and 2 bases, there was a span of 15 bases. CDR3: CATSAPRELRNQPQHF. CDR3 coding DNA: TGTGCCACCAGTGCTCCCAGGGAACTCCGCAATCAGCCCCAGCATTTT.

This clone was seen only a few times. Additional DNA sequences in this sample encode the identical CDR3. CDR3 residues: CASSLRGYEQYF. For the CDR3, the DNA is TGTGCCAGCAGCTTAAGAGGTTACGAGCAGTACTTC. The chain links TRBV7-9 to TRBJ2-7; D call uncertain. Per germline, CDR1 SEHNR and CDR2 FQNEAQ (reference sequence). The CDR3 consists of 12 residues. The V and J ends lost 2 bases and 4 bases respectively, with 6 bases between them.

The chain carries TRBV12-5 and TRBJ1-1, with D perhaps matching TRBD1 (5 bases). Looked up from germline, CDR1 is LGHNT and CDR2 is FRNRAP. Between the trimmed V and J ends, which lost 1 base and 1 base, there was a span of 10 bases. CDR3 size: 15 residues. CDR3 bases: TGTGCTAGTGGTTTGGGGGGGGAAGGGAACACTGAAGCTTTCTTT. Translated: CASGLGGEGNTEAFF. Together with reference TRBV12-5 and TRBJ1-1, the CDR3 gives the full variable domain: DARVTQTPRHKVTEMGQEVTMRCQPILGHNTVFWYRQTMMQGLELLAYFRNRAPLDDSGMPKDRFSAEMPDATLATLKIQPSEPRDSAVYFCASGLGGEGNTEAFFGQGTRLTVV.

The chain couples TRBV27 to TRBJ2-3; D is perhaps TRBD2 (5 bases). CDR1 MNHEY and CDR2 SMNVEV come from the germline V gene (reference sequence). CDR3 length equals 14 residues. The V end was cut by 3 bases, the J end by 4 bases, with 11 bases between. In DNA form, the CDR3 reads TGTGCCAGCAGTTTGATTAGCGACGCAGATACGCAGTATTTT. It is translated as CASSLISDADTQYF.

The chain joins TRBV2 to TRBJ2-7; the match to TRBD2 covers 13 bases. The CDR3 is made up of 15 amino acids. With 6 bases clipped from V and 4 bases from J, the junction kept 6 bases outside the gene matches. Per the germline V gene, CDR1 is SNHLY and CDR2 is FYNNEI. CDR3 in amino acids: CASSWTSGRGYEQYF. CDR3 bases: TGTGCCAGCAGCTGGACTAGCGGGAGAGGGTACGAGCAGTACTTC. The full variable domain, in which reference TRBV2 and TRBJ2-7 provide the parts outside the CDR3, is EPEVTQTPSHQVTQMGQEVILRCVPISNHLYFYWYRQILGQKVEFLVSFYNNEISEKSEIFDDQFSVERPDGSNFTLKIRSTKLEDSAMYFCASSWTSGRGYEQYFGPGTRLTVT.

This sequence joins TRBV4-3 and TRBJ1-6, with 9 bases fitting TRBD1. This CDR3 region has 16 residues. The V gene end was trimmed by 0 bases and the J gene end by 10 bases; junction bases not matched to a gene: 7. Germline V gene data show CDR1 as LGHNA and CDR2 as YSLEER. CDR3 loop: CASSQDLGTGISPLHF. The CDR3 region has the DNA TGCGCCAGCAGCCAAGATTTGGGGACAGGGATCTCACCCCTCCACTTT.